The clone carrying this TCR beta chain was observed a handful of times. The antigen is unknown. The source of the sample is a study of T cells in Graves' hyperthyroidism and ophthalmopathy. Study results and limitations: A model of 13 V-J pairs discriminated ophthalmopathy from stable hyperthyroidism.

TCR beta CDR3 regions were amplified from RNA. The TCR CDR3 first-round RT-PCR relied on the HTBI primer set. TCRdb re-called the multiplex PCR reads with MiXCR, one entry per CDR3 protein. The profile covers under 650,000 distinct CDR3 sequences, with about 17% appearing a single time and around 3.9% taken by the ten largest. This CDR3 has 15 residues. Germline-derived CDR1 and CDR2 are MNHNS and SASEGT. After removal of 10 bases from V and 3 bases from J, the junction contained 15 bases not matched to a gene. This sequence was found in a woman aged 25-40 years with Graves' hyperthyroidism. The material sequenced was blood. The rearrangement links TRBV6-1 to TRBJ2-7, with 7 bases identical to TRBD1. CDR3 sequence: CANLIFRDRYYEQYF. CDR3 nucleotide sequence: TGTGCCAACTTAATATTCCGGGACAGATACTACGAGCAGTACTTC.